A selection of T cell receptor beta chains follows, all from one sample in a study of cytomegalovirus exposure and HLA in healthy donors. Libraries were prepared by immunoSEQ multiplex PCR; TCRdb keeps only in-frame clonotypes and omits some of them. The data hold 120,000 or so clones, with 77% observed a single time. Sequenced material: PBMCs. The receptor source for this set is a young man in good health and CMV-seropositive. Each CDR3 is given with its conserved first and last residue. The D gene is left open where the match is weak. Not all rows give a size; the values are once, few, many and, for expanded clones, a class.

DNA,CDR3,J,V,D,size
TGTGCCAGCAGTGGCGGCTCTGGGGCCAACGTCCTGACTTTC,CASSGGSGANVLTF,TRBJ2-6,TRBV28,.,.
TGTGCCACCAGCTTCGACAGGGGGCGGGTGACCGGGGAGCTGTTTTTT,CATSFDRGRVTGELFF,TRBJ2-2,TRBV15,TRBD1,.
TGTTCCAGCAGCTTAGCGTTGACACCTGGTAATGAAAAACTGTTTTTT,CSSSLALTPGNEKLFF,TRBJ1-4,TRBV7-9,.,.
TGCAGCGTACAGGGTCTAGGAAACATTCAGTACTTC,CSVQGLGNIQYF,TRBJ2-4,TRBV29-1,.,once
TGTGCCAGCCGTCCTGACAGGGGCGAAGCTTTCTTT,CASRPDRGEAFF,TRBJ1-1,TRBV7-9,TRBD1,.
TGTGCCAGCAGCTTACCGACAGGCATGAGTTCACCCCTCCACTTT,CASSLPTGMSSPLHF,TRBJ1-6,TRBV7-9,.,few
TGTGCCAGCAGTTCCTTTGACCCACGGGAAACTAACTATGGCTACACCTTC,CASSSFDPRETNYGYTF,TRBJ1-2,TRBV27,.,.
TGTGCCACCCTCCTAGAGACCCAGTACTTC,CATLLETQYF,TRBJ2-5,TRBV6-1,.,.
TGCGCCAGCAGAGGAGTGGGTAGAAACACCATATATTTT,CASRGVGRNTIYF,TRBJ1-3,TRBV5-1,.,.
TGTGCCAGCAGGACCGGGACAGTACAAGAGACCCAGTACTTC,CASRTGTVQETQYF,TRBJ2-5,TRBV6-1,TRBD1,.
TGTGCCAGCAGTGTTGACAGTTATCAGCCCCAGCATTTT,CASSVDSYQPQHF,TRBJ1-5,TRBV6-5,.,.
TGTGCCAGCAGTTTATTAGCGGGCGGGGATGAGCAGTTCTTC,CASSLLAGGDEQFF,TRBJ2-1,TRBV27,TRBD2,.
TGTGCCAGCAGCTCCTTTATGACCCAGTACTTC,CASSSFMTQYF,TRBJ2-5,TRBV7-6,.,few
TGTGCCAGCAGCTTAGGCCAGGAAGAAATCCACGAGCAGTACTTC,CASSLGQEEIHEQYF,TRBJ2-7,TRBV11-2,.,.
TGTGCCAGCAGTTTGCTACAGAATAGCAATCAGCCCCAGCATTTT,CASSLLQNSNQPQHF,TRBJ1-5,TRBV27,.,.
TGTGCCAGCAGCTTGGTTCCGGCAGGAGGCTCCTACAATGAGCAGTTCTTC,CASSLVPAGGSYNEQFF,TRBJ2-1,TRBV5-6,.,.
TGTGCCAGCAGCTTGTCCCGGACAGGGGGGCTGAACACTGAAGCTTTCTTT,CASSLSRTGGLNTEAFF,TRBJ1-1,TRBV5-4,TRBD1,.
TGTGCCAGCAGTTTCGGACAGGGGAGTGAGCAGTTCTTC,CASSFGQGSEQFF,TRBJ2-1,TRBV27,TRBD1,.
TGTGCCATCAGGGGGACTAGCGGGGGGGCCTACAATGAGCAGTTCTTC,CAIRGTSGGAYNEQFF,TRBJ2-1,TRBV10-3,TRBD2,.
TGTGCCAGCAGCTTGCCGGGGGGCCAGGGGAATGAGCAGTTCTTC,CASSLPGGQGNEQFF,TRBJ2-1,TRBV5-4,.,few
TGTGCCAGCAGTCTTGAGTTACCTAACACCGGGGAGCTGTTTTTT,CASSLELPNTGELFF,TRBJ2-2,TRBV27,.,.
TGTGCCAGCAGCCCCAGTTCCCTCCGCACAGATACGCAGTATTTT,CASSPSSLRTDTQYF,TRBJ2-3,TRBV7-8,.,.
TGTGCCAGTACACAGTCCGACAGGGAGATTCCCTACGAGCAGTACTTC,CASTQSDREIPYEQYF,TRBJ2-7,TRBV19,TRBD1,few
TGTGCCATCAGTGAGCTCCGCCCAGGTCGGTCCTATGGCTACACCTTC,CAISELRPGRSYGYTF,TRBJ1-2,TRBV10-3,.,once
TGTGCCAGCAGTTATAACCGAGGGACAGAAAGATACACTGAAGCTTTCTTT,CASSYNRGTERYTEAFF,TRBJ1-1,TRBV11-2,TRBD1,.
TGTGCCAGCAGTTTAACCGGGACAGGGTATGGCGAGCAGTACTTC,CASSLTGTGYGEQYF,TRBJ2-7,TRBV5-4,TRBD1,few
TGTGCCATCAGTGAGTCGCCAGGACTAGCCAAAAACAGTCAGTACTTC,CAISESPGLAKNSQYF,TRBJ2-4,TRBV10-3,TRBD2,.
TGTGCCAGCAGCTCACGGACTTTCTACAATGAGCAGTTCTTC,CASSSRTFYNEQFF,TRBJ2-1,TRBV11-2,.,.
TGTGCCAGCAGCTTAGGCGGGCCGGCGAATGAGCAGTTCTTC,CASSLGGPANEQFF,TRBJ2-1,TRBV7-2,.,once
TGTGCCAGCAGCCCCGCGGGGGACGGCTACACCTTC,CASSPAGDGYTF,TRBJ1-2,TRBV7-9,.,.
TGTGCCAGCAGCGTAGTCTTGGGTGGACGGGGTGAAGCTTTCTTT,CASSVVLGGRGEAFF,TRBJ1-1,TRBV9,.,.
TGTGCCAGCAGTTACCGGCTAGCGGAAGAGACCCAGTACTTC,CASSYRLAEETQYF,TRBJ2-5,TRBV6-6,TRBD2,.
TGTGCCAGCAGCCCCGGAGCGGGCTGGTCCTACAATGAGCAGTTCTTC,CASSPGAGWSYNEQFF,TRBJ2-1,TRBV5-5,.,.
TGTGCCAGCAGCTTAATTTACTCTGGGGCCAACGTCCTGACTTTC,CASSLIYSGANVLTF,TRBJ2-6,TRBV7-8,.,.
TGTGCCAGCAGTTTTGCCAGCGGGGGGGTTGATACGCAGTATTTT,CASSFASGGVDTQYF,TRBJ2-3,TRBV27,TRBD2,.
TGTGCCAGCAGCTTTGCCGGGGAAACTAATGAAAAACTGTTTTTT,CASSFAGETNEKLFF,TRBJ1-4,TRBV13,.,.
TGTGCCAGCAGCTTCTTTCCAGGGACAGGGAGCAATCAGCCCCAGCATTTT,CASSFFPGTGSNQPQHF,TRBJ1-5,TRBV7-2,TRBD1,.
TGTGCCAGCTCACGAGACCGGGGAACTGGAAACACCATATATTTT,CASSRDRGTGNTIYF,TRBJ1-3,TRBV18,.,.
TGTGCCAGCAGCCCGCTCGGGACAGGGAATCAGCCCCAGCATTTT,CASSPLGTGNQPQHF,TRBJ1-5,TRBV14,TRBD1,.
TGTGCCAGTAGTCTCCGAAGGACAGAGAACCACGAGCAGTACTTC,CASSLRRTENHEQYF,TRBJ2-7,TRBV19,.,.
TGTGCCAGCAGCAGCGGCTCCGGGGAACTGTTTTTT,CASSSGSGELFF,TRBJ1-4,TRBV9,.,.
TGTGCCAGCAGCTTACTTCCGGGAGGAGAAGAGACCCAGTACTTC,CASSLLPGGEETQYF,TRBJ2-5,TRBV11-2,TRBD2,few
TGTGCCAGCAGTGCACAGGGGGCTTCAGACACCGGGGAGCTGTTTTTT,CASSAQGASDTGELFF,TRBJ2-2,TRBV27,TRBD1,few
TGCGCCAGCAGCCCAGGACAGGGTAACGACGAGCAGTACTTC,CASSPGQGNDEQYF,TRBJ2-7,TRBV5-1,TRBD1,.
TGTGCCAGCAGTTACTGGGACAGAGAGCAGTTCTTC,CASSYWDREQFF,TRBJ2-1,TRBV6-5,TRBD1,.
TGTGCCAGCAGCTTAGGTCAGGGGGAGCAGTACTTC,CASSLGQGEQYF,TRBJ2-7,TRBV13,.,.
TGTGCCAGCAGCTACGACAGGTCGGGACAGCAGACAGATACGCAGTATTTT,CASSYDRSGQQTDTQYF,TRBJ2-3,TRBV7-2,TRBD1,.
TGTGCCAGCAGCTTACCCAGGCATCCCTACGAGCAGTACTTC,CASSLPRHPYEQYF,TRBJ2-7,TRBV7-9,.,.
TGTGCCAGCAGCTCGGGACTCCTCCAAGAGACCCAGTACTTC,CASSSGLLQETQYF,TRBJ2-5,TRBV5-4,.,.
TGTGCCAGCAGCTTAGAGCGGGGGACTTCTCCGTACTTC,CASSLERGTSPYF,TRBJ2-7,TRBV7-2,TRBD2,.
TGCGCCAGCAGCTTGCAACAGGGTTACGAGCAGTACTTC,CASSLQQGYEQYF,TRBJ2-7,TRBV5-1,.,.
TGTGCCAGCAGTTACTCTGTACAGGGGGCTTACGAGCAGTACTTC,CASSYSVQGAYEQYF,TRBJ2-7,TRBV6-5,TRBD1,few
TGTGCCAGCAATGGTTTTGTGGAGAAGGCGGCCTACGAGCAGTACTTC,CASNGFVEKAAYEQYF,TRBJ2-7,TRBV2,.,.
TGTGCCAGCAGCGCCGGGACTGGGAACACTGAAGCTTTCTTT,CASSAGTGNTEAFF,TRBJ1-1,TRBV11-2,.,.